Below, one T cell receptor beta chain is given with its context. Sequencing was performed with immunoSEQ multiplex PCR; in TCRdb, only in-frame clones are kept and a portion is missing. The sample holds 300,000 to 400,000 clones, around nine tenths seen once. The sample is drawn from a study of blood T cell repertoires in COVID-19. Study-wide context: The study drew acute and convalescent COVID-19 samples from the United States, Italy and Spain. Nucleic acid was either cDNA or gDNA, and it came from T cells, B-cell-depleted T cells, or PBMCs.

Germline V gene lookup returns CDR1 LNHNV and CDR2 YYDKDF (reference sequence). Trimming shortened V by 0 bases and J by 6 bases, and 11 bases separated the two germline ends. The CDR3 sequence is 14 residues long. This TCR was sampled from a young woman who had recovered from COVID-19. This chain connects TRBV15 to TRBJ1-1; D is undetermined. Sequenced sample: peripheral blood. In DNA, the CDR3 is TGTGCCACCAGCAGAGATCGCACCCGAGCTGAAGCTTTCTTT. It translates to CATSRDRTRAEAFF.